The 30 T cell receptor beta chains listed next were all sequenced from one sample in a study of blood T cells in healthy people across ages (dated by TCRdb to between 2014 and 2016). The library was built by means of 5' RACE. Instrument used: Illumina HiSeq 2500. A second PCR of roughly 6 to 12 cycles was performed with a sample-barcoded 5' primer and a J-beta primer mix. Clones were called with MiXCR by TCRdb after fastp trimmed the public reads at Q25, and only in-frame beta chains were retained. Rows with one shared CDR3 protein collapse into an entry with the most common genes and DNA. The sample has around 690,000 distinct CDR3 sequences on record, 58% of them singletons. 30% to 40% of the sample is taken by the ten largest. Sequenced input: blood. These TCRs come from a man in his sixties in good health.

On this clonotype itself: A read error may produce the germline difference seen at one junction end. The chain employs TRBV5-3 and TRBJ2-7; 10 bases fit TRBD1. TRBV5-3 is filed as an ORF, its function uncertain. CDR3 length equals 16 residues. DNA of the CDR3: TGCGCCAGAAGACACAGGACAGGGGGGGCGTCCTACGAGCAGTACTTC. Translated: CARRHRTGGASYEQYF.

This chain uses TRBV3-1 with TRBJ2-1, with 16 nucleotides matching TRBD2. Germline trimming cut 5 bases from V and 13 bases from J; bases unmatched to any gene: 2. This CDR3 has 13 residues. Looked up from germline, CDR1 is LGHDT and CDR2 is YNNKEL (reference sequence). In DNA form, the CDR3 reads TGTGCCAGCAGCGGGACTAGCGGGGGGGTTCAGTTCTTC. This translates into CASSGTSGGVQFF.

Concerning this clonotype: Given a much more abundant clone one base away, this may be a read error. This chain joins TRBV29-1 and TRBJ2-5; D is undetermined. This CDR3 has 12 residues. Germline V gene lookup returns CDR1 SQVTM and CDR2 ANQGSEA. With 6 bases removed from V and 11 bases from J, the gap between germline ends came to 19 bases. DNA of the CDR3: TGCAGCGTGGACCACGGATACAATGAGCAGTACTTC. Protein sequence: CSVDHGYNEQYF.

This clonotype was counted a few times. This chain connects TRBV4-1 to TRBJ2-5; 8 bases line up with TRBD1. Germline assignment: CDR1 MGHRA and CDR2 YSYEKL. The ends lost 2 bases at V and 2 bases at J; junction bases unmatched: 10. The CDR3 has 17 amino acids. The CDR3 nucleotides are TGCGCCAGCAGCCAATCTGGACAGGGCAGCCAACAAGAGACCCAGTACTTC. This sequence encodes CASSQSGQGSQQETQYF.

The chain joins TRBV10-3 to TRBJ2-7, with 8 bases identical to TRBD1. J gave up 6 bases and V 4 bases, and 5 bases lay outside the gene matches. The CDR3 loop spans 13 amino acids. From germline, CDR1 is ENHRY and CDR2 SYGVKD. As DNA, the CDR3 is TGTGCCATCAGTGGACAGGGGAACGGCGAGCAGTACTTC. Encoded protein: CAISGQGNGEQYF.

Notes on this clonotype: Since a much larger clone is just one base distant, this may be a read error. The V call is TRBV12-3 or TRBV12-4, the J call TRBJ1-5; D possibly corresponds to TRBD1 (5 bases). This CDR3 region has 14 residues. The CDR3 spells CACSWEGSNQPQHF. The CDR3 DNA reads TGTGCCTGCAGTTGGGAGGGGAGCAATCAGCCCCAGCATTTT.

The chain has TRBV5-1 and TRBJ2-3, with a tentative D call TRBD2 (5 bases). CDR1 and CDR2 from the germline V gene are SGHRS and YFSETQ. Trimming took 4 bases from V and 6 from J, leaving 15 bases between them. This CDR3 is 14 amino acids long. CDR3 amino acids: CASSALGPGDTQYF. The CDR3 DNA reads as TGCGCCAGCAGCGCACTAGGGCCCGGGGATACGCAGTATTTT. Together with reference TRBV5-1 and TRBJ2-3, the CDR3 gives the full variable domain: KAGVTQTPRYLIKTRGQQVTLSCSPISGHRSVSWYQQTPGQGLQFLFEYFSETQRNKGNFPGRFSGRQFSNSRSEMNVSTLELGDSALYLCASSALGPGDTQYFGPGTRLTVL.

Many counts were recorded for this clonotype. This rearrangement joins TRBV3-1 to TRBJ2-2; D not certain. The CDR3 totals 13 residues. Germline V lookup: CDR1 LGHDT, CDR2 YNNKEL (reference sequence). V shed 1 base and J shed 4 bases, with 4 bases lying between them. The CDR3 protein is CASSQVFTGELFF. CDR3 nucleotide sequence: TGTGCCAGCAGCCAAGTATTCACCGGGGAGCTGTTTTTT.

The chain carries TRBV7-7 and TRBJ2-5; 7 bases are a match to TRBD1. Per germline, CDR1 SSHAT and CDR2 FNYEAQ (reference sequence). V lost 1 base, J lost 1 base, and 3 bases stayed unmatched. The CDR3 spans 15 residues. The chain's CDR3 is CASSLEGTAQETQYF. The CDR3 bases are TGTGCCAGCAGCTTAGAAGGGACAGCCCAAGAGACCCAGTACTTC.

The chain carries TRBV9 and TRBJ2-3; D is ambiguous. The germline V gene has CDR1 SGDLS and CDR2 YYNGEE. The CDR3 is 14 amino acids. Trimming pared 3 bases from V and 2 bases from J, leaving 10 bases between. The CDR3 DNA follows: TGTGCCAGCAGCGAAAGACCGGTCACAGATACGCAGTATTTT. Protein sequence: CASSERPVTDTQYF.

This sequence joins TRBV27 and TRBJ1-2, with D perhaps matching TRBD1 (6 bases). The ends were cut back, 5 bases at V and 4 bases at J, with 14 bases in the middle. The CDR3 runs to 14 residues. Germline V gene sequence: CDR1 MNHEY, CDR2 SMNVEV (reference sequence). The CDR3 DNA reads as TGTGCCAGCAGTGACTTTGGGGGCTCCTATGGCTACACCTTC. Its translation is CASSDFGGSYGYTF.

The rearrangement links TRBV15 to TRBJ2-1, with a possible D match to TRBD1 (5 bases). The germline V gene encodes CDR1 LNHNV and CDR2 YYDKDF (reference sequence). Trimming left V 3 bases short and J 2 bases short, with 14 bases between. This CDR3 has 16 residues. The CDR3 DNA reads as TGTGCCACCAGCAGCCAGACTTCCAGGGCCTACAATGAGCAGTTCTTC. Protein: CATSSQTSRAYNEQFF.

To note about this clonotype: This may arise from a read error, as a much more abundant clone is one base away. V and J are TRBV27 and TRBJ2-3; D remains unclear. The V and J ends lost 7 bases and 6 bases respectively, with 14 bases between them. The CDR3 consists of 13 residues. In germline, CDR1 is MNHEY, CDR2 SMNVEV (reference sequence). DNA of the CDR3: TGTGCCAGCAAAATGGTAGGGCCGGATACGCAGTATTTT. Protein product: CASKMVGPDTQYF.

The gene calls are TRBV9 and TRBJ2-1; D not certain. The end of the DNA is better explained by TRBJ2-7, so the J call may be wrong. Germline CDR1 and CDR2: SGDLS and YYNGEE. CDR3 size: 12 residues. CDR3 protein: CASSATLTEQYF. The CDR3 DNA follows: TGTGCCAGCAGCGCTACATTGACCGAGCAGTACTTC.

The chain carries TRBV21-1 and TRBJ2-6; the table's D call, TRBD1, was not checked against the DNA. TRBV21-1 is designated a pseudogene. The length of the CDR3 is 17 residues. The CDR3 protein is CASSKRTGYSGANVLTF. The CDR3 DNA is TGTGCCAGCAGCAAAAGGACAGGTTACTCTGGGGCCAACGTCCTGACTTTC.

Only a few counts were recorded for this clonotype. The chain has TRBV2 and TRBJ2-2, with TRBD1 matching over 8 bases. The CDR3 is made up of 16 amino acids. Germline CDR1 reads SNHLY; CDR2 reads FYNNEI. Trimming removed 3 bases from V and 2 bases from J; junction bases left unmatched: 5. CDR3 in DNA: TGTGCCAGCAGTGAGAGGCAGGGGGCCAACACCGGGGAGCTGTTTTTT. Its protein is CASSERQGANTGELFF.

This clonotype showed up just a few times. V and J are TRBV6-5 and TRBJ2-5; 7 bases agree with TRBD1. Germline values: CDR1 MNHEY, CDR2 SVGAGI. This CDR3 contains 14 residues. V trimming: 2 bases; J trimming: 3 bases; junction bases outside the gene matches: 3. Here the CDR3 DNA reads TGTGCCAGCAGTTACGCCGGGACAGAAGAGACCCAGTACTTC. Translated, it gives CASSYAGTEETQYF.

This clonotype was seen more than once but under ten times. The rearrangement links TRBV5-1 to TRBJ2-3; possible D gene TRBD1, 8 bases. The CDR3 loop spans 15 amino acids. Germline CDR1 reads SGHRS; CDR2 reads YFSETQ. The V gene lost 4 bases and the J gene lost 2 bases, with 14 bases spanning the gap. CDR3 in DNA: TGCGCCAGCAGCCGGGAGGACAGGGACACAGATACGCAGTATTTT. Translated: CASSREDRDTDTQYF.

The chain couples TRBV2 to TRBJ1-2, with 7 bases that match TRBD1. V was clipped by 4 bases and J by 2 bases; unmatched bases: 7. CDR1 SNHLY and CDR2 FYNNEI come from the germline V gene. This CDR3 region has 15 residues. The CDR3 sequence: CASSGWDRANYGYTF. As DNA, the CDR3 is TGTGCCAGCAGTGGTTGGGACAGAGCGAACTATGGCTACACCTTC.

This chain joins TRBV4-2 and TRBJ2-2; perhaps TRBD2 as D (5 bases). The CDR3 is 15 amino acids. The germline V and J ends were trimmed by 0 bases and 8 bases, with 13 bases remaining between them. Germline-derived CDR1 and CDR2 are LGHNA and YNFKEQ. The CDR3 DNA reads as TGTGCCAGCAGCCAAGAAGGAACCTCGGGGGGGGAGCTGTTTTTT. Its protein product is CASSQEGTSGGELFF.

The chain couples TRBV7-2 to TRBJ2-1, with D perhaps assigned TRBD1 or TRBD2 (6 bases each). Germline CDR1 reads SGHTA; CDR2 reads FQGNSA. Trimming stripped 1 base from V and 4 bases from J, with 11 bases between. The CDR3 is made up of 15 amino acids. The CDR3 spells CASSLVPGAYNEQFF. For the CDR3, the DNA is TGTGCCAGCAGCTTAGTTCCGGGGGCTTACAATGAGCAGTTCTTC.

As to this clonotype: One junction end does not reproduce the germline sequence, and a read error may be involved. The chain is built from TRBV4-1 and TRBJ2-3; 7 bases map to TRBD1. Germline V gene lookup returns CDR1 MGHRA and CDR2 YSYEKL. There are 18 residues in the CDR3. In DNA form, the CDR3 reads TGCGCCAGCAGCTCGCGACCTCCTACAGGGGTAATCACAGCTACGCAGTATTTT. It yields the protein CASSSRPPTGVITATQYF.

V is TRBV2 and J is TRBJ2-5; 11 positions match TRBD2. The DNA end favors TRBJ2-7, so the J call may be wrong. The CDR3 covers 15 residues. In germline, CDR1 is SNHLY, CDR2 FYNNEI. CDR3 protein: CASRRSLAGGYEQYF. DNA for the CDR3: TGTGCCAGCAGACGGTCGCTAGCGGGGGGCTACGAGCAGTACTTC.

The chain recombines TRBV3-1 with TRBJ2-7; 8 bases align to TRBD1. V lost 1 base, J lost 2 bases, and 4 bases stayed unmatched. The CDR3 spans 15 residues. CDR1 is LGHDT and CDR2 is YNNKEL in the germline V gene (reference sequence). CDR3 residues: CASSQGSGQAYEQYF. Written as DNA, the CDR3 is TGTGCCAGCAGCCAAGGGTCGGGACAGGCCTACGAGCAGTACTTC.

This clonotype was found a few times. J is TRBJ2-6 and V is TRBV2; D not certain. With 4 bases removed from V and 0 bases from J, the gap between germline ends came to 16 bases. CDR3 length equals 18 residues. Germline loops: CDR1 SNHLY, CDR2 FYNNEI. CDR3 loop: CASSASRTESSGANVLTF. As DNA, the CDR3 is TGTGCCAGCAGTGCGTCCCGGACGGAGAGCTCTGGGGCCAACGTCCTGACTTTC.

The chain combines TRBV15 with TRBJ1-1; D is perhaps TRBD1 (6 bases). V was trimmed by 1 base and J by 0 bases, leaving 9 bases between them. This CDR3 spans 15 amino acids. Germline V CDR1 and CDR2: LNHNV, YYDKDF (reference sequence). CDR3 DNA: TGTGCCACCAGCAGAGGTGGGGGCATGAACACTGAAGCTTTCTTT. This codes for CATSRGGGMNTEAFF.

V is TRBV9 and J is TRBJ2-1; 7 nucleotides agree with TRBD2. Germline V gene lookup returns CDR1 SGDLS and CDR2 YYNGEE. V lost 3 bases and J lost 6; bases outside the gene matches: 9. This CDR3 has 15 residues. The CDR3 protein is CASSAGGGRINEQFF. The DNA of the CDR3 is TGTGCCAGCAGCGCCGGCGGGGGTAGGATCAATGAGCAGTTCTTC.

This clonotype was seen many times. The CDR3, as DNA: TGTGCCAGCATGATGGGGAGTATCAACTATGGCTACACCTTC. Protein sequence: CASMMGSINYGYTF. This chain uses TRBV2 with TRBJ1-2; D is uncertain. The CDR3 totals 14 residues. Trimming took off 7 bases at V and 2 bases at J, with 14 bases between the two ends. The germline gives CDR1 SNHLY, CDR2 FYNNEI. Full variable domain (rest looked up from reference TRBV2 and TRBJ1-2): EPEVTQTPSHQVTQMGQEVILRCVPISNHLYFYWYRQILGQKVEFLVSFYNNEISEKSEIFDDQFSVERPDGSNFTLKIRSTKLEDSAMYFCASMMGSINYGYTFGSGTRLTVV.

This chain joins TRBV7-2 and TRBJ2-3; possibly TRBD2 for D (6 bases). The germline gives CDR1 SGHTA, CDR2 FQGNSA. With 6 bases removed from V and 2 bases from J, the gap between germline ends came to 12 bases. The CDR3 loop spans 14 amino acids. CDR3 sequence: CASSPLAHTDTQYF. The CDR3 DNA follows: TGTGCCAGCAGTCCTCTAGCGCACACAGATACGCAGTATTTT.

The chain links TRBV20-1 to TRBJ2-5; TRBD2 agrees at 9 bases. CDR1 is DFQATT and CDR2 is SNEGSKA in the germline V gene (reference sequence). The CDR3 runs to 19 residues. V gave up 2 bases and J gave up 2 bases; unmatched junction bases: 18. CDR3 region: CSARRGGGTYPTWQETQYF. In nucleotides, the CDR3 is TGCAGTGCTAGACGCGGGGGGGGGACCTACCCGACGTGGCAAGAGACCCAGTACTTC.